Listed below are T cell receptor beta chains from one sample, sequenced in a study of shared clonotypes between healthy human individuals. Repertoires were generated with immunoSEQ multiplex PCR, while TCRdb's copy carries only in-frame clones and drops some. This table has roughly 2 million clones, 95% appearing once. Sequenced material: naive CD4+ T cells sorted from blood. The origin of the receptors is a man younger than 35 in good health. Each CDR3 is given with its conserved first and last residue. D genes are given only for firm matches. Clone size is not always given. Where it is, it says once, few, many or a class for expanded clones.

d_call	clone_size	cdr3_length	v_call	j_call	cdr3_aa	cdr3_nt
TRBD1	NA	17	TRBV19	TRBJ2-3	CASRDRGHEASTDTQYF	TGTGCCAGTAGAGACAGGGGCCACGAGGCTAGCACAGATACGCAGTATTTT
TRBD1	NA	15	TRBV5-1	TRBJ2-5	CASSSTGASQETQYF	TGCGCCAGCAGCTCAACAGGGGCCTCCCAAGAGACCCAGTACTTC
NA	NA	11	TRBV29-1	TRBJ2-7	CSVGTHYEQYF	TGCAGCGTCGGGACCCACTACGAGCAGTACTTC
NA	NA	14	TRBV5-1	TRBJ2-5	CASSLPQGGETQYF	TGCGCCAGCAGCTTGCCACAGGGCGGCGAGACCCAGTACTTC
TRBD1	NA	16	TRBV6-1	TRBJ2-2	CASSGPPGQGSGELFF	TGTGCCAGCAGTGGACCGCCGGGACAGGGTTCCGGGGAGCTGTTTTTT
NA	once	13	TRBV30	TRBJ1-1	CAWRVLGNTEAFF	TGTGCCTGGAGGGTACTGGGGAACACTGAAGCTTTCTTT
TRBD2	NA	14	TRBV9	TRBJ2-2	CASRAGTTTGELFF	TGTGCCAGCAGAGCCGGGACTACTACCGGGGAGCTGTTTTTT
NA	NA	11	TRBV20-1	TRBJ2-1	CSARDAGIVLF	TGCAGTGCTAGAGATGCGGGAATAGTCCTCTTC
NA	NA	14	TRBV2	TRBJ1-2	CASRPPQLFGVFTF	TGTGCCAGCAGGCCCCCCCAACTGTTTGGGGTTTTCACCTTC
TRBD1	NA	15	TRBV5-4	TRBJ1-4	CASSLKGTGIEKLFF	TGTGCCAGCAGCTTGAAGGGGACAGGGATAGAAAAACTGTTTTTT
NA	NA	13	TRBV10-1	TRBJ1-2	CASSTDQSYGYTF	TGCGCCAGCAGCACCGATCAGAGTTATGGCTACACCTTC
NA	NA	14	TRBV30	TRBJ1-1	CAWTLQTGTEEAFF	TGTGCCTGGACCCTCCAAACCGGGACCGAGGAAGCTTTCTTT
NA	NA	13	TRBV6-1	TRBJ2-5	CASSDSPQETQYF	TGTGCCAGCAGTGATAGCCCTCAAGAGACCCAGTACTTC
TRBD1	NA	15	TRBV5-6	TRBJ2-7	CASSYRGRSSYEQYF	TGTGCCAGCAGCTACAGGGGAAGGAGCTCCTACGAGCAGTACTTC
NA	NA	15	TRBV5-1	TRBJ1-6	CASSFGDGNNSPLHF	TGCGCCAGCAGCTTCGGGGACGGGAATAATTCACCCCTCCACTTT
NA	NA	15	TRBV5-4	TRBJ1-1	CASSSPTDKNTEAFF	TGTGCCAGCAGTTCCCCGACCGACAAGAACACTGAAGCTTTCTTT
NA	NA	15	TRBV9	TRBJ2-2	CASSPHNRLFGELFF	TGTGCCAGCAGCCCCCACAACCGGTTGTTCGGGGAGCTGTTTTTT
TRBD1	NA	17	TRBV10-3	TRBJ1-4	CAISDLANPGTAEKLFF	TGTGCCATCAGTGACCTCGCCAACCCCGGGACAGCAGAAAAACTGTTTTTT
TRBD1	NA	16	TRBV6-5	TRBJ2-3	CASSYWTGGNTDTQYF	TGTGCCAGCAGTTACTGGACAGGGGGAAACACAGATACGCAGTATTTT
NA	few	13	TRBV5-6	TRBJ1-1	CASSADTNTEAFF	TGTGCCAGCAGCGCGGACACGAACACTGAAGCTTTCTTT
TRBD2	NA	14	TRBV10-1	TRBJ2-1	CASSESGDDNEQFF	TGCGCCAGCAGTGAGAGCGGGGACGACAATGAGCAGTTCTTC
TRBD2	once	16	TRBV5-6	TRBJ2-5	CASSFLSSGSMQTQYF	TGTGCCAGCAGCTTCCTGTCTAGCGGGAGTATGCAGACCCAGTACTTC
TRBD1	once	16	TRBV27	TRBJ2-2	CASRKPGQGIPGELFF	TGTGCCAGCAGGAAACCGGGACAGGGAATCCCCGGGGAGCTGTTTTTT
NA	NA	13	TRBV27	TRBJ2-2	CASSSLTVGELFF	TGTGCCAGCAGTTCACTTACGGTCGGGGAGCTGTTTTTT
NA	NA	16	TRBV30	TRBJ2-3	CAWSVGRNLNTDTQYF	TGTGCCTGGAGTGTGGGGAGAAACCTAAACACAGATACGCAGTATTTT
NA	NA	15	TRBV18	TRBJ1-1	CASSPNEGRGTEAFF	TGTGCCAGCTCACCTAACGAGGGACGAGGAACTGAAGCTTTCTTT
TRBD1	NA	17	TRBV10-3	TRBJ1-1	CAISNRITGTGGTEAFF	TGTGCCATCAGCAACAGAATAACCGGGACAGGGGGCACTGAAGCTTTCTTT
TRBD1	NA	14	TRBV5-1	TRBJ1-4	CASNTGATNEKLFF	TGCGCCAGCAATACAGGGGCAACTAATGAAAAACTGTTTTTT
TRBD1	NA	15	TRBV2	TRBJ1-5	CASREQGAMSQPQHF	TGTGCCAGCAGGGAGCAGGGGGCGATGAGTCAGCCCCAGCATTTT
TRBD1	NA	14	TRBV27	TRBJ2-7	CASRTGTGVYEQYF	TGTGCCAGCAGAACCGGGACAGGGGTCTACGAGCAGTACTTC
NA	NA	13	TRBV7-3	TRBJ1-6	CASSYRENSPLHF	TGTGCCAGCAGCTACAGGGAAAATTCACCCCTCCACTTT
NA	few	15	TRBV5-1	TRBJ1-2	CASSLAGGSGYGYTF	TGCGCCAGCAGCTTGGCCGGGGGAAGCGGGTATGGCTACACCTTC
NA	NA	15	TRBV12-5	TRBJ2-3	CASGPGRGIADTQYF	TGTGCTAGTGGTCCGGGTCGGGGGATCGCAGATACGCAGTATTTT
NA	once	15	TRBV6-6	TRBJ1-5	CASSSLTQGNQPQHF	TGTGCCAGCAGCTCCCTTACACAGGGCAATCAGCCCCAGCATTTT
NA	NA	15	TRBV7-9	TRBJ1-1	CASSLSEIVRTEAFF	TGTGCCAGCAGTTTGTCAGAAATTGTGCGAACTGAAGCTTTCTTT
NA	NA	14	TRBV28	TRBJ1-5	CASRYAGSGVPQHF	TGTGCCAGTAGATACGCAGGGTCCGGGGTGCCCCAGCATTTT
NA	NA	14	TRBV5-4	TRBJ2-7	CASSLVPTGSEQYF	TGTGCCAGCAGCTTGGTACCCACAGGGAGCGAGCAGTACTTC
NA	NA	11	TRBV7-9	TRBJ1-2	CASGTTYGYTF	TGTGCCAGTGGGACCACCTATGGCTACACCTTC
NA	NA	12	TRBV29-1	TRBJ1-2	CSVDSPSHGYTF	TGCAGCGTTGATTCTCCGAGTCATGGCTACACCTTC
NA	NA	15	TRBV18	TRBJ2-2	CASSGDSGGTGELFF	TGTGCCAGCTCAGGGGACTCCGGAGGCACCGGGGAGCTGTTTTTT
NA	once	15	TRBV6-5	TRBJ1-2	CASSFPLARGYGYTF	TGTGCCAGCAGTTTTCCCCTAGCCAGGGGCTATGGCTACACCTTC
NA	NA	15	TRBV5-1	TRBJ1-2	CASSLDITSNYGYTF	TGCGCCAGCAGCTTGGATATCACCTCTAACTATGGCTACACCTTC
TRBD1	once	15	TRBV5-1	TRBJ2-7	CASRARDSAVTEQYF	TGCGCCAGCAGGGCCCGGGACAGCGCAGTAACAGAGCAGTACTTC
NA	NA	15	TRBV30	TRBJ1-5	CAWATPGSLDQPQHF	TGTGCCTGGGCCACTCCAGGGAGCTTGGATCAGCCCCAGCATTTT
TRBD1	NA	15	TRBV6-1	TRBJ1-5	CASIIQGIGNQPQHF	TGTGCCAGCATCATACAGGGGATCGGCAATCAGCCCCAGCATTTT
NA	NA	14	TRBV2	TRBJ2-7	CAIAREDGAYEQYF	TGTGCCATCGCCCGCGAGGACGGTGCCTACGAGCAGTACTTC
NA	NA	14	TRBV6-5	TRBJ1-1	CASSYPGLNTEAFF	TGTGCCAGCAGTTACCCGGGTTTGAACACTGAAGCTTTCTTT
NA	NA	15	TRBV7-2	TRBJ1-1	CASSTAHSLNTEAFF	TGTGCCAGCAGCACCGCCCACAGTTTGAACACTGAAGCTTTCTTT
NA	NA	14	TRBV28	TRBJ1-1	CASSSGQGDTEAFF	TGTGCCAGCAGCTCGGGCCAAGGGGACACTGAAGCTTTCTTT
NA	NA	14	TRBV7-9	TRBJ2-5	CASTGALLGETQYF	TGTGCCAGCACCGGAGCCCTCCTTGGGGAGACCCAGTACTTC
TRBD1	NA	15	TRBV5-4	TRBJ1-2	CASSTGQGRVYGYTF	TGTGCCAGCAGCACCGGACAGGGTAGGGTTTATGGCTACACCTTC
TRBD2	NA	15	TRBV27	TRBJ2-7	CASSLMGLGIYEQYF	TGTGCCAGCAGTTTAATGGGACTAGGTATATACGAGCAGTACTTC